Listed here are 30 T cell receptor delta chains from one sample, sequenced in a study of gamma-delta chains in newborns, infants, children. TCRdb re-called the reads through CATT. The sample has about 2,300 delta-chain clones; around 1% are singletons. The sample was blood. The receptors derive from a child who was a newborn, infant or young child, either healthy, febrile or measles-vaccinated (not recorded which).

With regard to this clone: TCRdb's protein for this DNA is that of a much larger clone and differs from the translation at residue 9, likely a read error; the protein shown is the DNA translation. This chain connects TRDV2 to TRDJ2; the match to TRDD3 covers 9 bases. The CDR3 runs 15 residues. Looked up from germline, CDR1 is GEAIGNYY and CDR2 is EKD. The J segment lost 3 bases and the V segment lost 3 bases, leaving 4 bases of the junction unmatched. CDR3 coding DNA: TGTGCCTGTGACGGACTGGGGGACCTGACAGCACAACTCTTCTTT. Translated, it gives CACDGLGDLTAQLFF.

This clone was recorded a few times. The translation of this DNA and the TCRdb protein of a much larger clone differ at residue 8, probably owing to a read error; the protein shown here is translated from the DNA. The rearrangement links TRDV2 to TRDJ3; TRDD3 aligns across 8 bases. CDR3 length: 18 amino acids. Unmatched junction bases numbered 4, after V lost 1 base and J lost 0 bases. Germline CDR1 and CDR2: GEAIGNYY and EKD. As DNA, the CDR3 is TGTGCCTGTGACACTGGGGGATGTAGCTCCTGGGACACCCGACAGATGTTTTTC. It codes for CACDTGGCSSWDTRQMFF.

Note on this clone: Being one base from a much bigger clone, this may be a read error. This sample also contains other DNA sequences that code for the same CDR3. The chain carries TRDV2 and TRDJ2; 12 nucleotides line up with TRDD3. Germline loops: CDR1 GEAIGNYY, CDR2 EKD. This CDR3 has 16 amino acids. DNA for the CDR3: TGTGCCTGTGACGTACTGGGGGATACTTTGACAGCGCAACTCTTCTTT. Its protein product is CACDVLGDTLTAQLFF.

This clone ranks as large. Other DNA sequences in the same sample also yield this CDR3. The rearrangement links TRDV2 to TRDJ1, with D perhaps TRDD3 (6 bases). V was pared by 0 bases and J by 2 bases, with 6 bases between. Germline CDR1 reads GEAIGNYY; CDR2 reads EKD. The CDR3 has 13 residues. CDR3 DNA: TGTGCCTGTGACACCTGGGGGACCGATAAACTCATCTTT. As protein: CACDTWGTDKLIF.

In this sample, this clone turned up a few times. The likely explanation is a read error, given a far larger clone one base away. Other DNA sequences in the sample encode the same CDR3. This chain links TRDV2 with TRDJ2, with 8 nucleotides matching TRDD3. Germline lookup yields CDR1 GEAIGNYY and CDR2 EKD. Trimming removed 3 bases from V and 4 bases from J; junction bases left unmatched: 6. The CDR3 has 15 amino acids. As DNA, the CDR3 is TGTGCCTGTGACGGGCTGGGGGACCCGACAGCACAACTCTTCTTT. It is translated as CACDGLGDPTAQLFF.

Judged by abundance, this clone is medium-sized (0.01 to 0.1%). Other DNA sequences within the sample encode an identical CDR3. V usage is TRDV1 and J usage is TRDJ1, with TRDD3 matching over 12 bases. The length of the CDR3 is 14 residues. Losses at the gene ends were 2 bases for V and 6 bases for J; bases not matched to a gene: 1. Germline CDR1 TSWWSYY, CDR2 QGS. The CDR3 region is CALGEYWGIHKLIF. The CDR3 bases are TGTGCTCTTGGGGAATACTGGGGGATACATAAACTCATCTTT.

Concerning this clone: This clone may be a read error of a much larger clone one base away. V usage is TRDV2 and J usage is TRDJ2, with 7 nucleotides matching TRDD3. J gave up 6 bases and V 0 bases, and 9 bases lay outside the gene matches. The CDR3 loop spans 16 amino acids. Germline V lookup: CDR1 GEAIGNYY, CDR2 EKD. The CDR3 spells CACDTPGDQKAAQLFF. Here the CDR3 DNA reads TGTGCCTGTGACACCCCGGGGGATCAGAAGGCAGCACAACTCTTCTTT.

By proportion, this clone is large. The identical CDR3 is also encoded by other nucleotide sequences in the sample. The genes are TRDV2 and TRDJ1; possible D gene TRDD3, 5 bases. Trimming took off 3 bases at V and 0 bases at J, with 16 bases between the two ends. Germline-derived CDR1 and CDR2 are GEAIGNYY and EKD. This CDR3 comprises 16 residues. CDR3 sequence: CACDAMGTPYTDKLIF. The CDR3 DNA is TGTGCCTGTGACGCGATGGGGACCCCTTACACCGATAAACTCATCTTT.

Points on this clone: This likely traces to a read error, being one base from a far larger clone. This CDR3 is also generated by other DNA sequences in the sample. The chain recombines TRDV2 with TRDJ1, with D perhaps TRDD2 or TRDD3 (5 bases each). Trimming took 7 bases from V and 0 from J, leaving 20 bases between them. Per germline, CDR1 GEAIGNYY and CDR2 EKD. There are 16 residues in the CDR3. In DNA form, the CDR3 reads TGTGCCTGCGACTCCCTACTGGCCCCTTACACCGATAAACTCATCTTT. Amino acid sequence: CACDSLLAPYTDKLIF.

This clone was seen a handful of times. A read error is likely here: a far larger clone is one base away. Other DNA sequences within the sample encode an identical CDR3. The chain employs TRDV2 and TRDJ2; 9 nucleotides line up with TRDD3. CDR3 length: 15 amino acids. Looked up from germline, CDR1 is GEAIGNYY and CDR2 is EKD. The CDR3 DNA reads TGTGCTTGTGACATACTGGGGGATTTGACAGCACAACTCTTCTTT. Its protein product is CACDILGDLTAQLFF.

This clone has more than one count but fewer than ten. The TCRdb record carries a much larger clone's protein, which differs from this DNA's translation at residue 3; a read error is the likely cause, and the protein listed here is the DNA translation. CDR3 amino acids: CARDSLLGDSVTAQLFF. CDR3 nucleotide sequence: TGTGCCCGTGACAGTCTACTGGGGGATTCTGTGACAGCACAACTCTTCTTT. This chain connects TRDV2 to TRDJ2; 10 nucleotides line up with TRDD3. The CDR3 spans 17 residues. Germline V CDR1 and CDR2: GEAIGNYY, EKD.

This clone has a handful of counts. This may be a read error: a much more frequent sequence differs by one nucleotide. The chain carries TRDV2 and TRDJ1; TRDD3 matches at 7 bases. CDR3 length equals 18 residues. V shed 0 bases and J 0 bases; nucleotides not matched to a gene: 12. Germline CDR1 and CDR2: GEAIGNYY and EKD. CDR3 region: CACDTVGIGRSHTDKLIF. In nucleotides, the CDR3 is TGTGCCTGTGACACCGTGGGGATAGGGCGCTCACACACCGATAAACTCATCTTT.

For this clone: TCRdb assigns this DNA the protein of a much larger clone, which departs from its translation at residue 11; this likely reflects a read error, and the protein shown comes from translating the DNA. The V call is TRAV29/DV5, the J call TRDJ3; 9 bases are shared with TRDD3. V shed 3 bases and J 2 bases; nucleotides not matched to a gene: 12. Germline CDR1 reads NSMFDY; CDR2 reads ISSIKDK. The CDR3 is 19 amino acids. CDR3 residues: CAATIWGIPFPWDTRQMFF. As DNA, the CDR3 is TGTGCAGCAACCATCTGGGGGATTCCTTTTCCCTGGGACACCCGACAGATGTTTTTC.

This clone is labeled large. The chain uses TRDV2 and TRDJ3; 8 bases are a match to TRDD3. The CDR3 is 19 residues long. Germline CDR1 GEAIGNYY, CDR2 EKD. V shed 3 bases, J shed 0 bases, and the junction held 9 bases outside the gene matches. CDR3 in amino acids: CACDVLGALSSWDTRQMFF. The CDR3 nucleotides are TGTGCCTGTGACGTACTGGGGGCCCTCAGCTCCTGGGACACCCGACAGATGTTTTTC.

This clone has more than one count but fewer than ten. This sequence is one base from a far larger clone and is likely a read error. This specimen includes other DNA sequences encoding the same CDR3. The chain links TRDV2 to TRDJ3; 7 bases agree with TRDD3. Looked up from germline, CDR1 is GEAIGNYY and CDR2 is EKD. CDR3 length: 20 residues. The CDR3 here is CACDTLIVGDSSWDTRQMFF. CDR3 nucleotide sequence: TGTGCCTGTGACACCCTAATCGTGGGGGACAGCTCCTGGGACACCCGACAAATGTTTTTC.

For this clone: The protein in TCRdb stems from a much larger clone and differs at residue 5 from this DNA's translation, likely a read error; here the protein is translated from the DNA. J is TRDJ2 and V is TRDV2; 8 positions agree with TRDD3. CDR1 is GEAIGNYY, CDR2 EKD, per germline. The CDR3 is 18 amino acids. J was trimmed by 0 bases and V by 2 bases; bases with no gene match: 10. CDR3 protein: CACDSVLGASALTAQLFF. The CDR3 nucleotides are TGTGCCTGTGACAGCGTACTGGGGGCCTCGGCTTTGACAGCACAACTCTTCTTT.

This clone was counted a few times. One base away lies a much larger clone, so this may be a sequencing read error. Other DNA sequences of this sample code for an identical CDR3. The V gene is TRDV2, the J gene TRDJ3; D may match TRDD2 or TRDD3 (6 bases each). Germline-derived CDR1 and CDR2 are GEAIGNYY and EKD. The CDR3 loop spans 18 amino acids. The CDR3 DNA is TGTGCCTGTGACACCGTATCCCTCTCCTACTGGGACACCCGGCAGATGTTTTTC. It codes for CACDTVSLSYWDTRQMFF.

This clone has more than one count but fewer than ten. The protein TCRdb lists belongs to a much larger clone and differs from this DNA's translation at residue 12, which points to a read error; the protein shown is made from the DNA. V gene TRDV2 combines with J gene TRDJ2; D possibly corresponds to TRDD3 (6 bases). Germline assignment: CDR1 GEAIGNYY and CDR2 EKD. There are 16 residues in the CDR3. Here the CDR3 reads CACDRGFGALTTQLFF. CDR3 sequence (DNA): TGTGCCTGTGACAGGGGATTCGGAGCTTTGACAACACAACTCTTCTTT.

On this clone: Just one base apart from a much larger clone, this may be a read error. The sample holds other DNA sequences that translate to the same CDR3. The rearrangement joins TRDV2 to TRDJ3, with 10 bases identical to TRDD3. This CDR3 region has 18 residues. The germline CDR1 and CDR2 sequences are GEAIGNYY and EKD. CDR3 sequence (DNA): TGCGCCTGTGACCTGGCCGGGGGATACGTCTGGGACACCCGACAGATGTTTTTC. Its protein is CACDLAGGYVWDTRQMFF.

Details on this clone: This likely came from a read error, as a far larger clone is one base away. The same CDR3 arises from other DNA sequences in this sample as well. V gene TRDV2 combines with J gene TRDJ3; a weak D match, TRDD3 (5 bases). Trimming took off 0 bases at V and 0 bases at J, with 11 bases between the two ends. CDR1 and CDR2 (germline): GEAIGNYY, EKD. The length of the CDR3 is 18 residues. CDR3 amino acids: CACDTGDYHSWDTRQMFF. CDR3 bases: TGTGCCTGTGACACCGGGGACTACCACTCCTGGGACACCCGACAGATGTTTTTC.

This clone was detected only a few times. The amino acid sequence in TCRdb belongs to a much larger clone and departs from this DNA's translation at residue 14, likely a sequencing read error; the sequence shown is translated from the DNA. This chain connects TRDV2 to TRDJ2; 12 bases fit TRDD3. The closer fit of TRDJ1 to the DNA end suggests the J call may be wrong. Germline V CDR1 and CDR2: GEAIGNYY, EKD. CDR3 length: 15 amino acids. CDR3 sequence (DNA): TGTGCCTGTGACCCGTTACTGGGGGATACAGCACAACTCATCTTT. This sequence encodes CACDPLLGDTAQLIF.

In the case of this clone: A much bigger clone sits one base away, suggesting this may be a read error. V usage is TRDV2 and J usage is TRDJ3, with TRDD3 matching over 10 bases. There are 21 residues in the CDR3. Germline V gene sequence: CDR1 GEAIGNYY, CDR2 EKD. In nucleotides, the CDR3 is TGTGCCCGTGACACCGTACTGGGGGATCCCCTTGAATCCTGGGACACCCGACAGATGTTTTTC. As protein: CARDTVLGDPLESWDTRQMFF.

This clone appeared a few times. One end of the junction fails to match germline, which may point to a read error. This chain uses TRDV2 with TRDJ2; D unresolved. This CDR3 has 16 residues. Germline-derived CDR1 and CDR2 are GEAIGNYY and EKD. CDR3 nucleotides: TGTGCCTGTGACACTCGGAGGCCAGCTTTGACGGCACAACTCTTCTTT. Its translation: CACDTRRPALTAQLFF.

This clone was seen a handful of times. V and J are TRDV2 and TRDJ1; 7 nucleotides agree with TRDD3. V lost 4 bases to trimming and J lost 1 base; unmatched junction nucleotides: 5. This CDR3 has 14 residues. CDR1 is GEAIGNYY and CDR2 is EKD in the germline V gene. The CDR3 nucleotides are TGTGCCTGTGATGTACTGGGGACCACCGATAAACTCATCTTT. Residues: CACDVLGTTDKLIF.

A few counts support this clone. TCRdb lists the protein of a much larger clone for this DNA, which differs at residue 6, so this is likely a read error; the protein given here is translated from the DNA itself. The rearrangement uses TRDV2 and TRDJ2; D might be TRDD3 (5 bases). V gave up 3 bases and J gave up 4 bases, with 14 bases separating them. Germline assignment: CDR1 GEAIGNYY and CDR2 EKD. The CDR3 length is 15 residues. The CDR3 sequence is CACDLAGDRTAQLFF. CDR3 nucleotide sequence: TGTGCCTGTGACCTGGCAGGGGACCGGACAGCACAACTCTTCTTT.

This clone was observed a few times. The translation of this DNA and the TCRdb protein of a much larger clone differ at residue 16, probably owing to a read error; the protein shown here is translated from the DNA. This sequence joins TRDV2 and TRDJ3, with 10 positions matching TRDD3. There are 18 residues in the CDR3. CDR1 and CDR2 (germline): GEAIGNYY, EKD. The CDR3 loop is CACDTVLGDSWDTRQTFF. CDR3 DNA: TGTGCCTGTGACACCGTACTGGGGGATTCCTGGGACACCCGACAGACGTTTTTC.

Judged by abundance, this clone is large. The chain joins TRAV29/DV5 to TRDJ2; TRDD3 aligns across 12 bases. Germline CDR1 reads NSMFDY; CDR2 reads ISSIKDK. Losses at the gene ends were 3 bases for V and 3 bases for J; bases not matched to a gene: 3. The CDR3 is made up of 15 amino acids. DNA for the CDR3: TGTGCAGCAACGTACTGGGGGATACTGACAGCACAACTCTTCTTT. Translating it yields CAATYWGILTAQLFF.

This clone is categorized as large (0.1 to 1%). At the DNA level, this CDR3 is encoded by other sequences in the same sample as well. This chain uses TRDV2 with TRDJ3; 13 bases fit TRDD3. V was pared by 1 base and J by 0 bases, with 5 bases of the junction left unmatched. Germline V gives CDR1 GEAIGNYY, CDR2 EKD. This CDR3 is built from 20 residues. In DNA form, the CDR3 reads TGTGCCTGTGACACGAACTGGGGGATACGGAGCTCCTGGGACACCCGACAGATGTTTTTC. It translates to CACDTNWGIRSSWDTRQMFF.

Note on this clone: Being one base from a much bigger clone, this may be a read error. This sample also contains other DNA sequences that code for the same CDR3. The chain links TRDV1 to TRDJ3; 8 nucleotides line up with TRDD3. This CDR3 is 15 amino acids long. CDR1 TSWWSYY and CDR2 QGS come from the germline V gene. The CDR3 DNA sequence: TGTGCTCTCGGGGAAAAACTGGGGGTCACCCGACAGATGTTTTTC. Its translation is CALGEKLGVTRQMFF.

By its share, this clone is medium-sized. At the DNA level, this CDR3 is encoded by other sequences in the same sample as well. The rearrangement joins TRDV2 to TRDJ3; 10 nucleotides line up with TRDD3. Trimming cost V 1 base and J 0 bases; bases outside gene matches: 2. The CDR3 has 18 amino acids. The V gene's germline CDR1 is GEAIGNYY and CDR2 EKD. The CDR3 sequence is CACDTGGYRSWDTRQMFF. The CDR3 DNA reads as TGTGCCTGTGACACTGGGGGATACCGCTCCTGGGACACCCGACAGATGTTTTTC.